The 5 T cell receptor beta chains reported below all come from one sample, sequenced in a study of blood T cell repertoires in COVID-19. Assay used: immunoSEQ multiplex PCR; TCRdb lists only in-frame clones, some missing. Among tens of thousands of clones listed, 70% to 90% were seen once. Sequencing was done on a sample of peripheral blood. These receptors were obtained from a human donor in a cohort sampled during active COVID-19.

The rearrangement uses TRBV10-1 and TRBJ1-3; TRBD1 agrees at 7 bases. CDR3 length: 14 residues. Looked up from germline, CDR1 is WNHNN and CDR2 is SYGVQD (reference sequence). The ends lost 4 bases at V and 0 bases at J; junction bases unmatched: 0. CDR3 protein: CASSGDSSGNTIYF. CDR3 sequence (DNA): TGCGCCAGCAGTGGGGACAGCTCTGGAAACACCATATATTTT.

V usage is TRBV10-3 and J usage is TRBJ2-7; TRBD1 aligns across 8 bases. The junction had 15 bases not matched to a gene; V was cut back by 7 bases and J by 4 bases. Germline-derived CDR1 and CDR2 are ENHRY and SYGVKD. The CDR3 sequence is 16 residues long. The CDR3 bases are TGTGCCATCACCGGGACAGGTACCGAAACGCGATACGAGCAGTACTTC. It translates to CAITGTGTETRYEQYF.

This clone was seen once. V is TRBV29-1 and J is TRBJ2-7, with TRBD2 identical over 7 bases. V trimming: 4 bases; J trimming: 3 bases; junction bases outside the gene matches: 9. Germline V gene sequence: CDR1 SQVTM, CDR2 ANQGSEA. The CDR3 consists of 14 residues. CDR3 in DNA: TGCAGCGTTGTCCCGACTAGCCTCCACTACGAGCAGTACTTC. It translates to CSVVPTSLHYEQYF.

The CDR3: CASSPPATGSSGTQYF. As DNA, the CDR3 is TGTGCCAGCTCACCACCGGCTACCGGGAGCTCGGGTACGCAGTATTTT. J is TRBJ2-3 and V is TRBV18; weak D call: TRBD2 (6 bases). CDR1 and CDR2 (germline): KGHSH, LQKENI. V shed 0 bases and J shed 8 bases, with 18 bases lying between them. The CDR3 spans 16 residues.

This clone showed up just once. The J gene is TRBJ2-1, the V gene TRBV6-5; TRBD2 matches at 8 bases. The CDR3 covers 15 residues. J gave up 5 bases and V 5 bases, and 8 bases lay outside the gene matches. The germline gives CDR1 MNHEY, CDR2 SVGAGI. CDR3 in amino acids: CASSTLAELNNEQFF. CDR3 bases: TGTGCCAGCAGTACACTAGCGGAGCTAAACAATGAGCAGTTCTTC.